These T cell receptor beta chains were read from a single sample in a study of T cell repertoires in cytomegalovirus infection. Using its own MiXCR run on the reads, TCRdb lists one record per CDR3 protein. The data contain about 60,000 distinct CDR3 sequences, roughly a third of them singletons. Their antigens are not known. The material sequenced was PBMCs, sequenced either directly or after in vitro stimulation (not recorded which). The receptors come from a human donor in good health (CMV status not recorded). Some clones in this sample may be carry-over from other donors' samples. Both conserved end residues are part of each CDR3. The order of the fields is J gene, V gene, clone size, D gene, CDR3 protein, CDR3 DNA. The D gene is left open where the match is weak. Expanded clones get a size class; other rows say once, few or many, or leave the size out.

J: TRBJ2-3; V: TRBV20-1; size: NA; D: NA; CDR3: CSAPGRPSTDTQYF; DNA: TGCAGTGCTCCGGGCCGGCCGAGCACAGATACGCAGTATTTT
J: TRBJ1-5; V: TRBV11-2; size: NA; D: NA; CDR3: CASSLRGKRVAPRRGRPQHF; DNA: TGTGCCAGCAGCTTGAGGGGGAAGAGGGTGGCACCTAGGCGCGGGAGGCCCCAGCATTTT
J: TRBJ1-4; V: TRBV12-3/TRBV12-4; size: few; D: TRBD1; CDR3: CASCPGQGNEKLFF; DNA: TGTGCCAGCTGCCCGGGACAGGGTAATGAAAAACTGTTTTTT
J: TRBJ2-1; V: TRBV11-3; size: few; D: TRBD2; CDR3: CASSPRTSGHNEQFF; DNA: TGTGCCAGCAGCCCCCGGACTAGCGGCCACAATGAGCAGTTCTTC
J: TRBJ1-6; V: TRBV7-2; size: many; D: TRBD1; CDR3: CASSLTGGGNSPLHF; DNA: TGTGCCAGCAGCCTAACAGGGGGCGGCAATTCACCCCTCCACTTT
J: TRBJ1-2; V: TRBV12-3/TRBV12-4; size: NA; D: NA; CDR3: CASSPSGQRPYGYTF; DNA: TGTGCCAGCAGCCCAAGCGGACAGCGCCCCTATGGCTACACCTTC
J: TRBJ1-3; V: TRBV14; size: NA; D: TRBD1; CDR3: CASSRPGQMGNTIYF; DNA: TGTGCCAGCAGCCGCCCGGGACAGATGGGAAACACCATATATTTT
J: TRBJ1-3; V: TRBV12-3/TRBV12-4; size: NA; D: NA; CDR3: CASSLAGTSNTIYF; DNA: TGTGCCAGCAGTTTAGCAGGGACTTCAAACACCATATATTTT
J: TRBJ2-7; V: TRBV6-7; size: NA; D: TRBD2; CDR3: CSRSTSELILSYEQYF; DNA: TGTTCCCGAAGTACTAGCGAACTCATCTTATCCTACGAGCAGTACTTC
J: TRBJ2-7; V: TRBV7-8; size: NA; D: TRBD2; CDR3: CASSSTSGRTGEQYF; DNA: TGTGCCAGCAGCTCGACTAGCGGGAGGACGGGTGAGCAGTACTTC
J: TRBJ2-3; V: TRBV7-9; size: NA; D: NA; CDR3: CASSPPRGISTDTQYF; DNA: TGTGCCAGCAGCCCCCCGAGGGGCATTAGCACAGATACGCAGTATTTT
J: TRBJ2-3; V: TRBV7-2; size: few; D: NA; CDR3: CASSWERASQYF; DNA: TGTGCCAGCAGTTGGGAGAGGGCCTCGCAGTATTTT
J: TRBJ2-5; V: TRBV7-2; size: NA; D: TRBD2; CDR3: CASSPPGGKTQYF; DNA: TGTGCCAGCAGCCCCCCGGGGGGGAAGACCCAGTACTTC
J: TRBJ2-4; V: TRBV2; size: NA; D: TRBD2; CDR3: CASSDIGSGGRDIQYF; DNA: TGTGCCAGCAGTGACATCGGTAGCGGGGGACGGGACATTCAGTACTTC
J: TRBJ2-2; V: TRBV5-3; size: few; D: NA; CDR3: CASSLSPIPGELFF; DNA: TGTGCCAGCAGCTTGAGTCCGATCCCCGGGGAGCTGTTTTTT